This is a list of T cell receptor beta chains from one sample in a study of shared clonotypes between healthy human individuals. Libraries were prepared by immunoSEQ multiplex PCR; TCRdb keeps only in-frame clonotypes and omits some of them. The table records about 2,100,000 clones, about 93% of them present only once. Sequencing was performed on naive CD8+ T cells from PBMCs. Source of these receptors: a man between 18 and 29 years old in good health. Some clones in this sample may be carry-over from other donors' samples. The CDR3 runs from the conserved cysteine through the conserved F or W.

TRBJ1-1 TRBV20-1 CSARAGPEAFF
TRBJ2-7 TRBV7-8 CASSLDRGRSSYEQYF
TRBJ2-7 TRBV4-1 CASSQVSAYEQYF
TRBJ2-1 TRBV6-4 CASGDQGNEQFF
TRBJ2-2 TRBV29-1 CSARLSTGELFF
TRBJ2-7 TRBV2 CASSEFRGLYEQYF
TRBJ2-7 TRBV11-2 CASSSSWGTYEQYF
TRBJ2-2 TRBV4-2 CASSQESGGGTGELFF
TRBJ2-7 TRBV28 CASSLGTGWSEQYF
TRBJ2-2 TRBV9 CASSVLQFNTGELFF
TRBJ1-1 TRBV6-1 CASRYPNRVTEAFF
TRBJ2-7 TRBV5-1 CASSPGTSGFSYEQYF
TRBJ1-4 TRBV13 CASSLAGGGLNEKLFF
TRBJ2-1 TRBV4-3 CASSQGDGHNEQFF
TRBJ1-2 TRBV27 CASRNDGQRYGYTF
TRBJ2-1 TRBV29-1 CSVSLLTSRSYNEQFF
TRBJ2-2 TRBV19 CASTGGEYAGELFF
TRBJ2-2 TRBV7-6 CASSRSGSTGELFF
TRBJ2-3 TRBV6-4 CATPPGASGLCTDTQYF
TRBJ2-7 TRBV6-5 CASSERTASYEQYF
TRBJ1-2 TRBV28 CASSRDNYGYTF
TRBJ2-7 TRBV9 CASSVGLGSYEQYF
TRBJ2-2 TRBV7-9 CASSLVGRGLDTGELFF
TRBJ2-2 TRBV10-3 CAISDRTPPGTGELFF
TRBJ2-7 TRBV7-9 CASSLARHEQYF
TRBJ2-3 TRBV5-1 CASSLGDGGDTQYF
TRBJ2-1 TRBV28 CASSLHLVRAEQFF
TRBJ2-6 TRBV30 CAWRDVKSSGANVLTF
TRBJ2-5 TRBV2 CASSSDQETQYF
TRBJ1-2 TRBV28 CASSFDPGGYGYTF
TRBJ2-5 TRBV7-2 CASSLGGLETQYF
TRBJ2-7 TRBV4-1 CASSFHPGTSSSYEQYF
TRBJ1-1 TRBV9 CASSVNWGGGMNTEAFF
TRBJ2-3 TRBV27 CASRGGTGDTQYF
TRBJ2-3 TRBV4-2 CAISQVAGGTSTDTQYF
TRBJ1-1 TRBV25-1 CASSPGENTEAFF
TRBJ2-1 TRBV5-1 CASRETSGNNEQFF
TRBJ1-2 TRBV27 CASSFQTGRNYTF
TRBJ1-1 TRBV9 CASSVKQVESEAFF
TRBJ1-5 TRBV25-1 CASIPWGTGGHSNQPQHF
TRBJ2-7 TRBV7-9 CASSLVGRDEQYF
TRBJ2-7 TRBV7-9 CASSLVKGRLAGDYYEQYF
TRBJ2-7 TRBV11-2 CASSLHGPLPYEQYF
TRBJ2-1 TRBV6-5 CASSYTVVGAGEQFF
TRBJ2-7 TRBV7-9 CASSLPGGPGEQYF